Below are 8 T cell receptor beta chains sequenced from a single sample in a study of T-cell memory formation after mild COVID-19. TCRdb re-called the 5' RACE reads with MiXCR, one entry per CDR3 protein. The repertoire includes tens of thousands of distinct CDR3 sequences, less than 7.5% of them detected once, and about 1.5% sits in the top ten. The sample comprised PBMCs or a T cell subset sorted from them (not recorded which). Receptors were obtained from a man in his late teens or twenties who had mild COVID-19 (a few samples of this study predate the infection). Cell type and time point are not known.

This clonotype has at least ten counts. The V call is TRBV15, the J call TRBJ1-2; 9 nucleotides agree with TRBD1. Germline V CDR1 and CDR2: LNHNV, YYDKDF (reference sequence). V trimming: 0 bases; J trimming: 1 base; junction bases outside the gene matches: 6. The CDR3 totals 17 residues. The CDR3 protein is CATSRDLGQGLNYGYTF. The CDR3 coding sequence is TGTGCCACCAGCAGAGATCTGGGACAGGGACTTAACTATGGCTACACCTTC.

This clonotype was found many times. The chain couples TRBV5-1 to TRBJ1-1; TRBD1 is a possible D gene (5 bases). The CDR3 is 15 amino acids. Trimming shortened V by 3 bases and J by 1 base, and 13 bases separated the two germline ends. Germline V gene sequence: CDR1 SGHRS, CDR2 YFSETQ. The CDR3 spells CASSSTGTPNTEAFF. The CDR3, as DNA: TGCGCCAGCAGCTCCACCGGGACCCCGAACACTGAAGCTTTCTTT.

This clonotype was seen more than once but under ten times. This CDR3 is CASSRGQGNQPQHF. The CDR3 DNA follows: TGTGCCAGCAGTAGGGGACAGGGTAATCAGCCCCAGCATTTT. V gene TRBV6-2 or TRBV6-3 combines with J gene TRBJ1-5; 9 bases agree with TRBD1. Losses at the gene ends were 5 bases for V and 4 bases for J; bases not matched to a gene: 3. The CDR3 extends over 14 amino acids. CDR1 MNHEY and CDR2 SVGEGT come from the germline V gene.

This clonotype is judged medium-sized (0.01 to 0.1%). The chain joins TRBV10-3 to TRBJ2-3; D not resolved. The CDR3 contains 15 residues. Between the trimmed V and J ends, which lost 0 bases and 3 bases, there was a span of 10 bases. The germline V gene encodes CDR1 ENHRY and CDR2 SYGVKD. The CDR3 sequence: CAISESATVTDTQYF. The CDR3 DNA is TGTGCCATCAGTGAGTCGGCAACCGTAACAGATACGCAGTATTTT.

This clonotype was seen many times. V gene TRBV29-1 combines with J gene TRBJ1-1, with D unresolved. This CDR3 has 12 residues. The V gene's germline CDR1 is SQVTM and CDR2 ANQGSEA. Trimming shortened V by 3 bases and J by 1 base, and 6 bases separated the two germline ends. The CDR3, as DNA: TGCAGCGTTGATTCACAGAACACTGAAGCTTTCTTT. It specifies CSVDSQNTEAFF.

This chain connects TRBV7-2 to TRBJ1-2; 12 bases fit TRBD1. This CDR3 spans 16 amino acids. The trim removed 1 base at V and 7 bases at J, leaving 7 bases unmatched. Germline CDR1 SGHTA, CDR2 FQGNSA. CDR3 nucleotide sequence: TGTGCCAGCAGCTTAGGGGGACAGGGGGCTGGTCGTGGCTACACCTTC. Encoded protein: CASSLGGQGAGRGYTF.

The chain employs TRBV7-2 and TRBJ2-3, with 8 bases identical to TRBD2. J was trimmed by 3 bases and V by 5 bases; bases with no gene match: 7. Germline lookup yields CDR1 SGHTA and CDR2 FQGNSA. The CDR3 covers 15 residues. This chain's CDR3 is CASSPVGGGTDTQYF. The DNA for the CDR3 is TGTGCCAGCAGCCCAGTAGGCGGGGGGACAGATACGCAGTATTTT. The complete variable domain, with remaining parts taken from reference TRBV7-2 and TRBJ2-3, reads GAGVSQSPSNKVTEKGKDVELRCDPISGHTALYWYRQSLGQGLEFLIYFQGNSAPDKSGLPSDRFSAERTGGSVSTLTIQRTQQEDSAVYLCASSPVGGGTDTQYFGPGTRLTVL.

This clonotype turned up a few times. This sequence joins TRBV12-3 or TRBV12-4 and TRBJ1-2, with unresolved D. This CDR3 contains 14 residues. V was clipped by 5 bases and J by 2 bases, with 12 bases between them. CDR3: CASSLAAGNYGYTF. The CDR3 bases are TGTGCCAGCAGTCTCGCCGCTGGGAACTATGGCTACACCTTC.